A single sample gave rise to the 7 T cell receptor beta chains below, sequenced in a study of cytomegalovirus exposure and HLA in healthy donors (TCRdb year 2017). The library was obtained by the immunoSEQ multiplex PCR assay. A mixture of 60 forward primers for TCR Vbeta segments and 13 reverse primers for TCR Jbeta segments was used in the multiplex PCR. Imported from immuneACCESS, the table was reduced by TCRdb to in-frame sequences with V and J called. These copies leave out some clones; in studies compared against another copy, an unresolved V gene accounts for under half, and the cause of the remainder is not known. For this sample the table gives around 150,000 clones, of which 70% to 80% were detected only once. 3.5% to 4.5% of the sample belongs to the ten largest clones. The material sequenced was PBMCs. The receptor source for this set is a human donor in good health.

The chain links TRBV21-1 to TRBJ2-3; no DNA check was done on the table's D call, TRBD2. TRBV21-1 is an annotated pseudogene. This CDR3 is 16 amino acids long. Here the CDR3 reads CASSPGLAACTDTQYF. DNA of the CDR3: TGTGCCAGCAGCCCGGGACTAGCGGCTTGCACAGATACGCAGTATTTT.

In this sample, this clone turned up a few times. This chain links TRBV27 with TRBJ2-1, with 8 positions matching TRBD2. The CDR3 length is 16 residues. J lost 0 bases, V lost 6 bases, and 7 bases had no gene match. In germline, CDR1 is MNHEY, CDR2 SMNVEV (reference sequence). The CDR3 DNA sequence: TGTGCCAGCAGCAACGAAGGGACTAGCTCCTACAATGAGCAGTTCTTC. Residues: CASSNEGTSSYNEQFF.

CDR3 nucleotides: TGTGCCAGCAGCTTAGTCGGGGGGACCCAGTACTTC. This gives the protein CASSLVGGTQYF. This chain uses TRBV7-6 with TRBJ2-5; D perhaps matches TRBD2 (6 bases). The germline V and J ends were trimmed by 1 base and 7 bases, with 7 bases remaining between them. The CDR3 totals 12 residues. Germline values: CDR1 SGHVS, CDR2 FNYEAQ.

The CDR3 loop reads CASRVDRVGSGANVLTF. In DNA, the CDR3 is TGTGCCAGCAGAGTAGACAGGGTAGGGTCTGGGGCCAACGTCCTGACTTTC. The chain couples TRBV2 to TRBJ2-6; 7 nucleotides align to TRBD1. Germline V gives CDR1 SNHLY, CDR2 FYNNEI. Unmatched junction bases numbered 9, after V lost 6 bases and J lost 1 base. This CDR3 comprises 17 residues.

Here the CDR3 reads CASSPSGADTQYF. Here the CDR3 DNA reads TGCGCCAGCAGCCCCTCGGGAGCAGATACGCAGTATTTT. The chain has TRBV10-1 and TRBJ2-3; a weak D match, TRBD2 (6 bases). V dropped 6 bases and J dropped 4 bases, with 11 bases sitting between them. The CDR3 is 13 residues long. Germline CDR1 and CDR2: WNHNN and SYGVQD (reference sequence).

V and J are TRBV5-1 and TRBJ1-1; no definite D call. The CDR3 is 15 amino acids. Trimming removed 1 base at V and 2 bases at J, with 12 bases between. Germline CDR1 is SGHRS and CDR2 is YFSETQ. The CDR3 reads CASSLRYPENTEAFF. CDR3 bases: TGCGCCAGCAGCTTGCGTTATCCAGAAAACACTGAAGCTTTCTTT.

The J gene is TRBJ2-7, the V gene TRBV4-1; 10 nucleotides align to TRBD2. The junction had 10 bases not matched to a gene; V was cut back by 5 bases and J by 6 bases. The germline gives CDR1 MGHRA, CDR2 YSYEKL. CDR3 length equals 15 residues. CDR3 protein: CASSASGGPPTEQYF. CDR3 DNA sequence: TGCGCCAGCAGCGCTAGCGGGGGTCCCCCCACCGAGCAGTACTTC.